This TCR beta chain is drawn from a study of siplizumab effects on memory and regulatory T cells. The CDR3 sequence is 13 residues long. Only in-frame clones appear in the TCRdb table, and some are missing; sequencing was by immunoSEQ multiplex PCR. The table has just over 60,000 clones, around 79% seen once. Sequencing was performed on memory CD4+ T cells sorted from blood. The gene calls are TRBV1 and TRBJ2-5; the table's D gene call, TRBD1, was not cross checked with the DNA. TRBV1 is marked as a pseudogene. The receptor's source is a human donor in good health. The CDR3 protein is CTSRGTGGKGQYF. CDR3 nucleotide sequence: TGCACCAGCAGAGGGACAGGGGGCAAGGGCCAGTACTTC.